This is a list of T cell receptor beta chains from one sample in a study of CD8+ T cells in alopecia areata. TCRdb's copy holds only in-frame clones and misses some; the assay was immunoSEQ multiplex PCR. Seen here are over 150,000 clones, roughly 56% observed once, and the top ten hold roughly 5.3%. Sequencing used CD8+ T cells sorted from blood. The receptors shown here come from a human donor in good health. The CDR3 runs from the conserved cysteine through the conserved F or W. The D gene is left open where the match is weak. Expanded clones are given a class, and other clones once, few, many or no size at all.

>TRBV23-1|TRBJ2-1|few|TRBD2
CASSRPGLADGSSYNEQFF
TGCGCCAGCAGTCGCCCGGGACTAGCGGATGGCAGCTCCTACAATGAGCAGTTCTTC
>TRBV29-1|TRBJ1-2|.|.
CSARGRDYYGYTF
TGCAGCGCCCGAGGGCGGGATTACTATGGCTACACCTTC
>TRBV5-1|TRBJ2-1|.|TRBD1
CASSPGQGASHEQFF
TGCGCCAGCAGCCCTGGACAGGGGGCGTCCCATGAGCAGTTCTTC
>TRBV5-4|TRBJ2-4|.|TRBD1
CASSLQGARDIQYF
TGTGCCAGCAGCCTGCAGGGGGCGAGGGACATTCAGTACTTC
>TRBV2|TRBJ1-1|.|.
CASSAPQGGNTEAFF
TGTGCCAGCAGTGCCCCCCAGGGAGGAAACACTGAAGCTTTCTTT
>TRBV14|TRBJ1-2|.|TRBD1
CASSQGDRVHGYTF
TGTGCCAGCAGCCAAGGGGACAGGGTCCATGGCTACACCTTC
>TRBV4-1|TRBJ2-5|.|.
CASSQVPGRVQETQYF
TGCGCCAGCAGCCAAGTGCCGGGACGGGTGCAAGAGACCCAGTACTTC
>TRBV6-5|TRBJ1-2|.|.
CASSRPGDGYTF
TGTGCCAGCAGTCGCCCCGGGGATGGCTACACCTTC
>TRBV9|TRBJ2-3|.|.
CASSVTGTDTQYF
TGTGCCAGCAGCGTCACAGGCACAGATACGCAGTATTTT
>TRBV7-6|TRBJ1-1|.|TRBD1
CASSLETGSMNTEAFF
TGTGCCAGCAGCTTAGAGACAGGGTCGATGAACACTGAAGCTTTCTTT
>TRBV10-2|TRBJ2-7|few|TRBD1
CAKNRGDYEQYF
TGCGCCAAAAACAGGGGCGATTACGAGCAGTACTTC
>TRBV7-6|TRBJ2-3|few|.
CASSLAADTQYF
TGTGCCAGCAGCTTAGCGGCCGATACGCAGTATTTT
>TRBV6-5|TRBJ2-5|.|.
CASSYSNGQIQETQYF
TGTGCCAGCAGTTACTCTAACGGACAGATCCAAGAGACCCAGTACTTC
>TRBV19|TRBJ1-6|few|.
CASSIGGQYNSPLHF
TGTGCCAGTAGTATCGGAGGACAATATAATTCACCCCTCCACTTT
>TRBV29-1|TRBJ2-2|few|.
CSVEDQRDPGGRAVTTGELFF
TGCAGCGTTGAAGATCAGAGGGACCCTGGAGGGCGGGCCGTGACGACCGGGGAGCTGTTTTTT
>TRBV4-1|TRBJ2-3|.|.
CASGSRGSTDTQYF
TGCGCCAGCGGCAGTCGGGGTAGCACAGATACGCAGTATTTT